Listed below are T cell receptor beta chains from one sample, sequenced in a study of T cell clusters in autoimmune cytopenias. TCRdb reprocessed the multiplex PCR reads and stores each CDR3 protein as one record, lacking DNA. Its listing shows about 4,800 distinct CDR3 sequences. Sequences were obtained from peripheral blood. These receptors all stem from a human donor with an autoimmune cytopenia or autoimmune hepatitis (not recorded which). CDR3s include the opening cysteine and the closing phenylalanine or tryptophan. Clone size is not always given. Where it is, it says once, few, many or a class for expanded clones.

>medium-sized|TRBV15|14|TRBJ2-7
CATSRAFGRYEQYF
>-|TRBV6-5|14|TRBJ1-2
CASSDPGRYYGYTF
>-|TRBV19|13|TRBJ1-5
CASTKTDNQPQHF
>-|TRBV27|15|TRBJ2-7
CASSFDRVSSYEQYF
>medium-sized|TRBV19|11|TRBJ1-1
CASGLRTEAFF
>-|TRBV5-4|13|TRBJ2-5
CASSPLAAETQYF
>-|TRBV12-3/TRBV12-4|13|TRBJ1-4
CASSYGHNEKLFF
>medium-sized|TRBV5-1|14|TRBJ2-1
CASSLGADRDEQFF
>-|TRBV10-2|16|TRBJ2-2
CASTGGQGANTGELFF
>medium-sized|TRBV15|12|TRBJ1-4
CATSRDQGKLFF
>medium-sized|TRBV7-9|13|TRBJ1-1
CASSLQPGAEAFF
>-|TRBV11-1|12|TRBJ2-1
CASSLARGVRFF
>-|TRBV5-6|17|TRBJ2-3
CASSYLAGGPGTDTQYF
>-|TRBV13|15|TRBJ2-7
CASSTSGSVSYEQYF
>-|TRBV19|16|TRBJ2-5
CASSISPSGGKETQYF
>-|TRBV30|12|TRBJ2-7
CAWRGPAYEQYF
>medium-sized|TRBV6-1|15|TRBJ2-6
CASSASYSGANVLTF
>-|TRBV12-3/TRBV12-4|15|TRBJ1-6
CASSLQAGGNSPLHF
>-|TRBV30|17|TRBJ2-4
CAWNTRGQGIAKNIQYF
>medium-sized|TRBV12-3/TRBV12-4|15|TRBJ2-3
CASSFTSGITDTQYF
>medium-sized|TRBV19|16|TRBJ2-1
CASSTRDRFGRDEQFF
>-|TRBV19|15|TRBJ1-2
CAWRQTASGNYGYTF
>-|TRBV27|14|TRBJ2-3
CASHSGTSTDTQYF
>-|TRBV30|15|TRBJ2-7
CVSSRLAGASYEQYF
>-|TRBV7-6|12|TRBJ2-1
CASSTPPGHSFF
>-|TRBV6-6|12|TRBJ2-1
CASSRGLNEQFF
>medium-sized|TRBV30|16|TRBJ2-3
CACGTGDKISTDTQYF
>-|TRBV15|16|TRBJ2-1
CATSRDIAGGGNEQFF